This record covers a single T cell receptor beta chain. Its antigen is unidentified. The sample originates from a study of blood T cells in healthy people across ages. Study-level information: The template switching approach captured approximately one barcoded beta molecule for every two T cells. Study-wide findings and caveats: Unsorted PBMC input precluded a conclusive naive versus antigen-experienced comparison. Older age coincided with a roughly linear decline in TCR beta diversity per million T cells.

Every donor contributed approximately 10 milliliters of peripheral blood by blood draw. A sample-barcoded 5' primer and a J-beta primer mix were used in a second PCR of about 7 to 12 cycles. TCRdb redid the calling of the 5' RACE reads with MiXCR, one entry per CDR3 protein. Among over a million distinct CDR3 sequences listed, under 55% were seen once. The CDR3 spans 16 residues. V was cut by 3 bases and J by 8 bases, with 17 bases left in between. CDR1 is SNHLY and CDR2 is FYNNEI in the germline V gene. What was sequenced was blood. The chain is built from TRBV2 and TRBJ1-6; D gene ambiguous. The origin of this receptor is a woman aged 18 to 35 in good health. For the CDR3, the DNA is TGTGCCAGCAGTGACTGGCAAACGGCCGCCGATTCACCCCTCCACTTT. This encodes CASSDWQTAADSPLHF.